This is a list of T cell receptor beta chains from one sample in a study of T cell clones after liver transplantation. The protocol was immunoSEQ multiplex PCR, while the TCRdb copy is restricted to in-frame clones and leaves out a portion. The table has some 20,000 clones, more than 70% seen once. The sample consisted of CD8+ T cells from blood, taken less than 50 months after liver transplant. These receptors were obtained from a human patient who received a liver transplant. Some T cells may be provided by the graft donor. Both conserved end residues are trimmed from each CDR3.

TRBV6-5	TRBJ2-2	ASSLSDTGELF
TRBV5-1	TRBJ2-1	ASSTAGNYNEQF
TRBV5-1	TRBJ2-7	ASSVDGWDEQY
TRBV4-3	TRBJ2-6	ASSQVTGTGGAYSGANVLT
TRBV7-2	TRBJ1-1	ASSLVGQNTEAF
TRBV4-3	TRBJ2-1	ASSLATTSGSRHEQF
TRBV11-1	TRBJ2-3	ASSLTSAEGGDTQY
TRBV7-9	TRBJ1-5	ASSEGVGDQPQH
TRBV28	TRBJ1-2	ASTTTEGLFPAYT
TRBV27	TRBJ2-2	ASSFFAGGPDTGELF
TRBV7-9	TRBJ2-5	ASSFEGRETQY
TRBV22-1	TRBJ2-6	PGRQTRSEQSRANVLT
TRBV19	TRBJ2-7	ASSVGDSYEQY
TRBV29-1	TRBJ1-5	SVAPGGGQPQH
TRBV4-1	TRBJ2-3	ASSQFGKGYDTQY
TRBV7-6	TRBJ1-5	ASSLEAGNQPQH
TRBV7-7	TRBJ2-7	ASSLGESYEQY
TRBV7-9	TRBJ2-7	ASSQRQGPYEQY
TRBV29-1	TRBJ2-3	SVRFTGGRDTQY
TRBV12-5	TRBJ1-2	ASGLWGGYGYT
TRBV9	TRBJ1-2	ASSVDGRQTGYGYT
TRBV9	TRBJ2-2	ASSEGTGELF
TRBV7-2	TRBJ2-7	ASSPRSVEQY
TRBV12-5	TRBJ1-1	ASGSDKEWEAF
TRBV15	TRBJ1-2	ATSQDRRFYGYT
TRBV28	TRBJ1-1	ASSWAEYTEAF
TRBV11-2	TRBJ2-3	ASSLSRGLAASTDTQY
TRBV9	TRBJ2-3	ASSASGGHPTDTQY
TRBV16	TRBJ1-3	ASSQSLQQFSGNTIY
TRBV15	TRBJ2-1	ATLIAYNEQF
TRBV10-1	TRBJ2-7	ASTSPPGLAGGPRYEQY
TRBV4-3	TRBJ2-1	ASSQAPPIGGLVYEQF
TRBV7-9	TRBJ2-1	ASSSALGGNEQF
TRBV19	TRBJ1-4	ASSIRTGIVTNEKLF
TRBV5-4	TRBJ2-7	ASSLMGSGEQY